This is a list of T cell receptor beta chains from one sample in a study of T cell responses to AZD1222 COVID-19 vaccine. Method: immunoSEQ multiplex PCR; TCRdb's copy keeps in-frame clones and lacks some. The profile shows around 130,000 clones, around 90% of them singletons. Sequenced here: peripheral blood, sampled 28 days after the second AZD1222 dose. These TCRs come from an adult who received the AZD1222 COVID-19 vaccine. Each CDR3 is given with its conserved first and last residue. D genes are given only for firm matches. Not every row has a clone size; where given, it reads once, few, many or a size class.

TRBJ1-2 15 TRBV5-1 TRBD1 NA TGCGCCAGCAGCCCCCCCGGGACAGGGTTGTTTGGCTACACCTTC CASSPPGTGLFGYTF
TRBJ2-5 18 TRBV4-1 NA NA TGCGCCAGCAGCCAAGAAGTTGGACCGGGGCAGGGACGAGAGACCCAGTACTTC CASSQEVGPGQGRETQYF
TRBJ2-3 13 TRBV4-1 NA NA TGCGCCAGCAGCCTTGACAGGACAGATACGCAGTATTTT CASSLDRTDTQYF
TRBJ2-5 14 TRBV10-3 TRBD2 NA TGTGCCATCAGCCCGACTAGCGGGGGTGAGACCCAGTACTTC CAISPTSGGETQYF
TRBJ2-7 17 TRBV21-1 NA NA TGTGCCAGCAGCTCCCCCCTACTGGACAGGCCACCCTACGAGCAGTACTTC CASSSPLLDRPPYEQYF
TRBJ1-2 14 TRBV5-1 NA once TGCGCCAGCAGCCCCCCTCCCCCCCAGGATGGCTACACCTTC CASSPPPPQDGYTF
TRBJ2-1 15 TRBV18 TRBD2 few TGTGCCAGCTCACCGCTAGCGGGATTCTACAATGAGCAGTTCTTC CASSPLAGFYNEQFF
TRBJ2-1 15 TRBV10-1 TRBD1 once TGCGCCAGCAGATCCGGACAGGGTGAAGTCAATGAGCAGTTCTTC CASRSGQGEVNEQFF
TRBJ1-3 12 TRBV5-5 NA NA TGTGCCAGCAGTACCTTTGAAAACACCATATATTTT CASSTFENTIYF
TRBJ2-4 15 TRBV5-4 NA NA TGTGCCAGCAGCATGGGTTCAGGGACCAAAAACATTCAGTACTTC CASSMGSGTKNIQYF
TRBJ1-3 15 TRBV5-1 NA NA TGCGCCAGCAGCTTGACACAGGGTACTGGAAACACCATATATTTT CASSLTQGTGNTIYF
TRBJ1-3 15 TRBV5-5 NA NA TGTGCCAGCAGCTTGCCAGGGATCTCTGGAAACACCATATATTTT CASSLPGISGNTIYF
TRBJ2-5 10 TRBV2 NA NA TGTGCCAGCAGGCCAGAGACCCAGTACTTC CASRPETQYF
TRBJ2-7 15 TRBV28 NA NA TGTGCCAGCAGTTCCTTCGCCGGGACGTACTACGAGCAGTACTTC CASSSFAGTYYEQYF
TRBJ2-5 12 TRBV7-7 NA NA TGTGCTAGCAGCTTAGACCAAGAGACCCAGTACTTC CASSLDQETQYF
TRBJ1-4 16 TRBV5-1 NA NA TGCGCCAGCAGCTGGGGGGTGGACTTCCGAAATGAAAAACTGTTTTTT CASSWGVDFRNEKLFF
TRBJ1-1 14 TRBV5-1 TRBD1 once TGCGCCAGCAGCAATCGGACAGGGGACACTGAAGCTTTCTTT CASSNRTGDTEAFF
TRBJ1-1 15 TRBV5-1 NA NA TGCGCCAGCAGCTTGGTTCGGACGGGCGAAGGGGGAGCTTTCTTT CASSLVRTGEGGAFF
TRBJ2-2 16 TRBV4-1 NA NA TGCGCCAGCAGCCAAGTACCCCAGATGAACACCGGGGAGCTGTTTTTT CASSQVPQMNTGELFF
TRBJ2-7 15 TRBV27 TRBD2 once TGTGCCAGCAGTTCTCTAGCGGGAGGGAGTTACGAGCAGTACTTC CASSSLAGGSYEQYF
TRBJ2-7 13 TRBV11-2 NA NA TGTGCCAGCAGCTTAGACACCCGCTACGAGCAGTACTTC CASSLDTRYEQYF
TRBJ1-1 15 TRBV25-1 TRBD1 NA TGTGCCAGCAGTTTACCAGGGGGCGTGGGGACTGAAGCTTTCTTT CASSLPGGVGTEAFF
TRBJ2-1 13 TRBV11-1 TRBD2 NA TGTGCCAGCAGCGACGGACTAGCGGGGGTCCTGTTCTTC CASSDGLAGVLFF
TRBJ1-6 15 TRBV5-4 NA few TGTGCCAGCAGCTTGGACCAGACCCTCCGTTCACCCCTCCACTTT CASSLDQTLRSPLHF
TRBJ1-2 15 TRBV2 TRBD1 NA TGTGCCAGCTGCCGGACAGGGGACGTTATCTATGGCTACACCTTC CASCRTGDVIYGYTF
TRBJ2-5 16 TRBV11-3 TRBD1 NA TGTGCCAGCAGCTTAGATGGGACAGGGGGCGTAGAGACCCAGTACTTC CASSLDGTGGVETQYF
TRBJ2-3 12 TRBV27 NA NA TGTGCCAGCAGAGTTAGCACAGATACGCAGTATTTT CASRVSTDTQYF
TRBJ2-1 15 TRBV27 TRBD1 NA TGTGCCAGCAGTAACCGGGACAGAAGGAAAAATGAGCAGTTCTTC CASSNRDRRKNEQFF
TRBJ1-4 14 TRBV13 NA NA TGTGCCAGCAGCTTTCGTAACAGGGATGAAAAACTGTTTTTT CASSFRNRDEKLFF
TRBJ1-1 14 TRBV10-3 NA NA TGTGCCATCTGGGCGGGCCTATTTACCACTGAAGCTTTCTTT CAIWAGLFTTEAFF
TRBJ1-4 13 TRBV15 NA NA TGTGCCACCAGCAGAGATCGGATGGAAAAACTGTTTTTT CATSRDRMEKLFF
TRBJ1-5 14 TRBV20-1 NA NA TGCAGTGCTAGTCGTCAGGGTGTATATCAGCCCCAGCATTTT CSASRQGVYQPQHF
TRBJ2-6 18 TRBV10-3 TRBD2 NA TGTGCCATCAGGGGGACTAGCGGGATCCCCTCTGGGGCCAACGTCCTGACTTTC CAIRGTSGIPSGANVLTF
TRBJ1-2 17 TRBV18 NA NA TGTGCCAGCTCACCCACCTTGGCCCGGGATACTAACTATGGCTACACCTTC CASSPTLARDTNYGYTF
TRBJ1-5 14 TRBV6-5 NA NA TGTGCCAGCAGTTACTCGGAGGTAGGCCAGCCCCAGCATTTT CASSYSEVGQPQHF
TRBJ1-2 14 TRBV11-3 NA few TGTGCCAGCAGCTACTTCAACAGGGAGAACGGCTACACCTTC CASSYFNRENGYTF
TRBJ2-7 14 TRBV5-1 NA NA TGCGCCAGCAGCCTGGACAGCTTACCCTACGAGCAGTACTTC CASSLDSLPYEQYF
TRBJ2-1 15 TRBV10-3 NA NA TGTGCCATCAGTGAGTCCGGGCGGGGCTACAATGAGCAGTTCTTC CAISESGRGYNEQFF
TRBJ1-4 14 TRBV5-1 NA NA TGCGCCAGCAGCTTGGACAGGGCGGGTGAAAAACTGTTTTTT CASSLDRAGEKLFF
TRBJ2-5 14 TRBV5-1 NA NA TGCGCCAGCAGCTGGAGGGGCAGTCAAGAGACCCAGTACTTC CASSWRGSQETQYF
TRBJ2-7 14 TRBV18 TRBD1 NA TGTGCCAGCTCACCAAGGGACAGAGACTACGAGCAGTACTTC CASSPRDRDYEQYF
TRBJ2-7 15 TRBV29-1 TRBD2 NA TGCAGCGTTGTTTCGAGCGGGAGGCCGTCCTACGAGCAGTACTTC CSVVSSGRPSYEQYF
TRBJ2-1 20 TRBV4-2 TRBD2 NA TGTGCCAGCAGCCAAGATAGGGGGGCTAGCGGGAGACTACGTGGCAATGAGCAGTTCTTC CASSQDRGASGRLRGNEQFF
TRBJ2-1 13 TRBV7-8 NA NA TGTGCCAGCAGCCGGGGGGCCCTCAATGAGCAGTTCTTC CASSRGALNEQFF
TRBJ1-5 15 TRBV7-2 TRBD1 NA TGTGCCAGCAGCTTCTGGACAGGGGAGGTTCAGCCCCAGCATTTT CASSFWTGEVQPQHF
TRBJ2-2 14 TRBV6-1 TRBD1 once TGTGCCAGCAGTGACAGGGGGCCGACCGGGGAGCTGTTTTTT CASSDRGPTGELFF
TRBJ2-3 15 TRBV6-5 NA NA TGTGCCAGCCCCGAGCGGCCCCTGGACACAGATACGCAGTATTTT CASPERPLDTDTQYF
TRBJ2-3 16 TRBV5-8 NA NA TGTGCCAGCAGCTTGAAGAGGGGGGCAAGCACAGATACGCAGTATTTT CASSLKRGASTDTQYF
TRBJ2-1 16 TRBV6-4 TRBD2 NA TGTGCCAGCAGTGACCTTCCTAGCGGGGGGTACAATGAGCAGTTCTTC CASSDLPSGGYNEQFF
TRBJ2-5 12 TRBV5-6 NA NA TGTGCCAGCAGCCAGGGGGGCGAGACCCAGTACTTC CASSQGGETQYF
TRBJ1-2 13 TRBV5-6 NA NA TGTGCCAGCAGCGCTAAGTGGGACTATGGCTACACCTTC CASSAKWDYGYTF
TRBJ2-1 11 TRBV6-6 NA NA TGTGCCAGCAGTTCCCTCAATGAGCAGTTCTTC CASSSLNEQFF
TRBJ2-5 14 TRBV7-2 NA few TGTGCCAGCAGCTCAAACTTGGGGGAAGAGACCCAGTACTTC CASSSNLGEETQYF
TRBJ2-7 12 TRBV2 NA few TGTGCCAGCAGGCGGGGCTCCTACGAGCAGTACTTC CASRRGSYEQYF
TRBJ1-3 16 TRBV2 NA NA TGTGCCAGCAGGGGGACGGACCTTTTCTCTGGAAACACCATATATTTT CASRGTDLFSGNTIYF
TRBJ2-1 15 TRBV19 NA NA TGTGCCAGTAGTATCTGGGTCGGAATCTCCAATGAGCAGTTCTTC CASSIWVGISNEQFF
TRBJ2-5 18 TRBV4-2 TRBD2 NA TGTGCCAGCAGCCAAGGGGTGGGGACTAGCGGGGCCCCAGAGACCCAGTACTTC CASSQGVGTSGAPETQYF
TRBJ1-5 11 TRBV28 NA NA TGTGCCAGCAGACTCAATCAGGTCCGACATTTT CASRLNQVRHF
TRBJ2-1 13 TRBV19 TRBD2 NA TGTGCCAGTAGTACCCTTAGCGGGGTTGAGCAGTTCTTC CASSTLSGVEQFF